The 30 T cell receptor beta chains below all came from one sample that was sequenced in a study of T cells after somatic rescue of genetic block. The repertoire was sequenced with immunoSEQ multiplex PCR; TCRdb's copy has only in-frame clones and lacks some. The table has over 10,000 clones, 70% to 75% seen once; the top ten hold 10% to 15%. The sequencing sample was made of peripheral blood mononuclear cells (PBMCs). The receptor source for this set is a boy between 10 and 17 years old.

CDR3 in amino acids: CASSPPPGTDTQYF. As DNA, the CDR3 is TGTGCCAGCTCACCACCCCCGGGAACAGATACGCAGTATTTT. The rearrangement uses TRBV18 and TRBJ2-3; TRBD2 is a possible D gene (5 bases). V gave up 0 bases and J gave up 3 bases, with 7 bases separating them. CDR3 length: 14 amino acids. Germline CDR1 is KGHSH and CDR2 is LQKENI.

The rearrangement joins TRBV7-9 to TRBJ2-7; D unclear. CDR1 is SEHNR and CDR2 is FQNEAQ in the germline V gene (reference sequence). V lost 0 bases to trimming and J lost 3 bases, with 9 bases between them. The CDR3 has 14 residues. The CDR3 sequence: CASSLAAGHYEQYF. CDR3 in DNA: TGTGCCAGCAGCTTAGCGGCAGGTCACTACGAGCAGTACTTC.

CDR3 sequence: CAWSLSRGGKNIQYF. CDR3 nucleotides: TGTGCCTGGAGTCTATCAAGAGGGGGTAAAAACATTCAGTACTTC. The chain uses TRBV30 and TRBJ2-4; possible D gene TRBD1, 6 bases. This CDR3 has 15 amino acids. The germline V and J ends were trimmed by 2 bases and 4 bases, with 15 bases remaining between them. The germline gives CDR1 GTSNPN, CDR2 SVGIG (reference sequence).

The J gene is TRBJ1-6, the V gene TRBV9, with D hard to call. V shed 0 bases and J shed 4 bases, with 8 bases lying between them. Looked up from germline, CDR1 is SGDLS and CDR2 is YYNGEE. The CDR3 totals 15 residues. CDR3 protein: CASSVESRYNSPLHF. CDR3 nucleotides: TGTGCCAGCAGCGTAGAATCCAGATATAATTCACCCCTCCACTTT.

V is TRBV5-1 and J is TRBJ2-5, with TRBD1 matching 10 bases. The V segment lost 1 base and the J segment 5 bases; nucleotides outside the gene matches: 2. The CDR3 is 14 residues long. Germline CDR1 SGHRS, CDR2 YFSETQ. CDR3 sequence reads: CASSLSTGGETQYF. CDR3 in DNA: TGCGCCAGCAGCTTGTCGACAGGGGGCGAGACCCAGTACTTC. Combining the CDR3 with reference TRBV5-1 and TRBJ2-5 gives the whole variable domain KAGVTQTPRYLIKTRGQQVTLSCSPISGHRSVSWYQQTPGQGLQFLFEYFSETQRNKGNFPGRFSGRQFSNSRSEMNVSTLELGDSALYLCASSLSTGGETQYFGPGTRLLVL.

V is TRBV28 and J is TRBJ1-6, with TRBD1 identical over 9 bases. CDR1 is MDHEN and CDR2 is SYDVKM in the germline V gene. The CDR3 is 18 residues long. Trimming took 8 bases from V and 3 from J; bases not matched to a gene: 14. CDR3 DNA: TGTGCCAGCCTGCCGGGACAGGGCCTATCCGGCTATAATTCACCCCTCCACTTT. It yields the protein CASLPGQGLSGYNSPLHF.

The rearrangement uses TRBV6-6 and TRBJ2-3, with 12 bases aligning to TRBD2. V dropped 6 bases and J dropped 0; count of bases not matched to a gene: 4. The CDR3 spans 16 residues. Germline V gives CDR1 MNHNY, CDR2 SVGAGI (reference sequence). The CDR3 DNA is TGTGCCAGCAGCCCCGGACTAGCGGGGAGCACAGATACGCAGTATTTT. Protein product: CASSPGLAGSTDTQYF.

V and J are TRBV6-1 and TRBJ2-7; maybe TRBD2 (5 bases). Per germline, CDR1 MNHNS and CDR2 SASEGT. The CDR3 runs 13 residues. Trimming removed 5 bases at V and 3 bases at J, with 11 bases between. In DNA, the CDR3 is TGTGCCAGCAGTCGGGCGGGTTTCTACGAGCAGTACTTC. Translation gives CASSRAGFYEQYF.

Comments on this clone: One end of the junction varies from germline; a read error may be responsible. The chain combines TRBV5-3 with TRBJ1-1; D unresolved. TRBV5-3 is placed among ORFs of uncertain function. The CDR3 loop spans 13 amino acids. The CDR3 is CASSLYKNTEAFF. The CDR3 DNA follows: TGTGCCAGCAGCTTGTATAAGAACACTGAAGCTTTCTTT.

The DNA for the CDR3 is TGTGCCAGCAGCATTCGTGGGGTGAGCACAGATACGCAGTATTTT. Protein sequence: CASSIRGVSTDTQYF. The rearrangement uses TRBV9 and TRBJ2-3; D is undetermined. The CDR3 is 15 amino acids. The germline gives CDR1 SGDLS, CDR2 YYNGEE. V was trimmed by 4 bases and J by 0 bases, leaving 12 bases between them.

As DNA, the CDR3 is TGCGCCAGCAGCTTGGAACGCACAGATACGCAGTATTTT. It specifies CASSLERTDTQYF. V gene TRBV5-1 combines with J gene TRBJ2-3; D unresolved. Deletions cut 0 bases from V and 1 base from J, with 3 bases between. Germline lookup yields CDR1 SGHRS and CDR2 YFSETQ. The CDR3 totals 13 residues.

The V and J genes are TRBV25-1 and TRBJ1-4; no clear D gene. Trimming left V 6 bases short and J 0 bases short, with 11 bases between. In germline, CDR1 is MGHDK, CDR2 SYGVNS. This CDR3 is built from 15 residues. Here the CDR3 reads CASSVAGSTNEKLFF. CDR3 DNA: TGTGCCAGCAGCGTCGCTGGATCAACTAATGAAAAACTGTTTTTT.

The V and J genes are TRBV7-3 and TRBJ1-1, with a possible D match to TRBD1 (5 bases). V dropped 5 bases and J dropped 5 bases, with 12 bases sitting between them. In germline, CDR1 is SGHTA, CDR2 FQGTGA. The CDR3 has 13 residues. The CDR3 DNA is TGTGCCAGCAGCCCCGGGACGGTTACTGAAGCTTTCTTT. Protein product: CASSPGTVTEAFF.

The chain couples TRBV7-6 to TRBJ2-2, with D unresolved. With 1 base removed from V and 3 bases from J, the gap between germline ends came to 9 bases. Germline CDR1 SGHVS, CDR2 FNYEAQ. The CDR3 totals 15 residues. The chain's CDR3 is CASSLGARDTGELFF. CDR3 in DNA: TGTGCCAGCAGCTTAGGAGCTAGGGACACCGGGGAGCTGTTTTTT.

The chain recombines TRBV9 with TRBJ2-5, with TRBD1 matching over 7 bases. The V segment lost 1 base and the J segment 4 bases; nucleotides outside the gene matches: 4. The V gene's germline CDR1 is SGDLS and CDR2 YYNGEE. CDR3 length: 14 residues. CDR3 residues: CASSVSGGGETQYF. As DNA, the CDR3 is TGTGCCAGCAGCGTATCAGGGGGTGGAGAGACCCAGTACTTC.

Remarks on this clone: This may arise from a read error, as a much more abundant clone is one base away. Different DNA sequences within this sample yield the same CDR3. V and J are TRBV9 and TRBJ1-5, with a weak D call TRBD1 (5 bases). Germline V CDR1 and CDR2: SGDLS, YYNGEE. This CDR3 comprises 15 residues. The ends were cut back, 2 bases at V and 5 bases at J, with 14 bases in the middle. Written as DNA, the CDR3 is TGTGCCAGCAGCGTGTTTCAGGGAGCTTATCAGCCCCAGCATTTT. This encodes CASSVFQGAYQPQHF. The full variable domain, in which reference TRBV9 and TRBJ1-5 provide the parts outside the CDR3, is DSGVTQTPKHLITATGQRVTLRCSPRSGDLSVYWYQQSLDQGLQFLIQYYNGEERAKGNILERFSAQQFPDLHSELNLSSLELGDSALYFCASSVFQGAYQPQHFGDGTRLSIL.

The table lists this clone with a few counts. The CDR3 sequence: CATSSSGDTQYF. In DNA, the CDR3 is TGTGCCACCAGCTCTAGTGGAGATACGCAGTATTTT. The J gene is TRBJ2-3, the V gene TRBV15; D not certain. Germline values: CDR1 LNHNV, CDR2 YYDKDF (reference sequence). This CDR3 is built from 12 residues. V lost 5 bases to trimming and J lost 5 bases, with 8 bases between them. Drawing the rest from reference TRBV15 and TRBJ2-3, the complete variable domain is DAMVIQNPRYQVTQFGKPVTLSCSQTLNHNVMYWYQQKSSQAPKLLFHYYDKDFNNEADTPDNFQSRRPNTSFCFLDIRSPGLGDTAMYLCATSSSGDTQYFGPGTRLTVL.

In DNA form, the CDR3 reads TGTGCCAGCAGTCCCCGGGGACTAGCGGGAGAGGAGCAGTACTTC. Its translation: CASSPRGLAGEEQYF. The chain has TRBV25-1 and TRBJ2-7, with TRBD2 matching over 14 bases. The CDR3 extends over 15 amino acids. In germline, CDR1 is MGHDK, CDR2 SYGVNS. Trimming cost V 5 bases and J 7 bases; bases outside gene matches: 7.

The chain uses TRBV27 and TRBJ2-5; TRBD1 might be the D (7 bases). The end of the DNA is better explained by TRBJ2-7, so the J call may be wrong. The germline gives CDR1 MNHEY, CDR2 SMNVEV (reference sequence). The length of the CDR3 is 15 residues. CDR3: CASSLLSRGVYEQYF. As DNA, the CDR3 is TGTGCCAGCAGTTTATTGTCCAGGGGGGTCTACGAGCAGTACTTC.

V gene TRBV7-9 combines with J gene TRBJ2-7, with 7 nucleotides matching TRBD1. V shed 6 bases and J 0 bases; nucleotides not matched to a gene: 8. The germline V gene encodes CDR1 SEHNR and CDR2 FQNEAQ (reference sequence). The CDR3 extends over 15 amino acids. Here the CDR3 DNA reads TGTGCCAGCAGGATAGGTGGGACAGCCTCCTACGAGCAGTACTTC. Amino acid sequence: CASRIGGTASYEQYF.

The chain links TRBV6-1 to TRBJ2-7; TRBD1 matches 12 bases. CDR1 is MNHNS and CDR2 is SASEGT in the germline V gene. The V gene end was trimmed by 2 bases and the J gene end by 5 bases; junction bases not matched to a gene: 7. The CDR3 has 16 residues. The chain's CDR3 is CASSELSGQGANEQYF. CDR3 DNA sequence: TGTGCCAGCAGTGAACTTTCGGGACAGGGGGCCAACGAGCAGTACTTC.

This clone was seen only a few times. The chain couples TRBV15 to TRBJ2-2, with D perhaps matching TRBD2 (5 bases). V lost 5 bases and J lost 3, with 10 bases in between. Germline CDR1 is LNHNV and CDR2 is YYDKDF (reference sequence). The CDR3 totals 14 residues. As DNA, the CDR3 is TGTGCCACCAGCGAGCGGTGGGACACCGGGGAGCTGTTTTTT. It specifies CATSERWDTGELFF.

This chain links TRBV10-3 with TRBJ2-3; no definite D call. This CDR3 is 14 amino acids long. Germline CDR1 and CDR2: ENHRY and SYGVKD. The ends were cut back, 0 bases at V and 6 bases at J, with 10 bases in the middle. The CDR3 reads CAISESSPRDTQYF. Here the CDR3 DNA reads TGTGCCATCAGTGAGTCCTCTCCGAGGGATACGCAGTATTTT.

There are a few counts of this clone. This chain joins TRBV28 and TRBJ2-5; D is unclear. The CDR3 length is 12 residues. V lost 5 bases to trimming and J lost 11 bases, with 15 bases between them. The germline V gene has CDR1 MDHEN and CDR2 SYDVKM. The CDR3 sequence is CASSQFPPRQYF. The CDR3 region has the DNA TGTGCCAGCAGTCAGTTCCCCCCCCGACAGTACTTC.

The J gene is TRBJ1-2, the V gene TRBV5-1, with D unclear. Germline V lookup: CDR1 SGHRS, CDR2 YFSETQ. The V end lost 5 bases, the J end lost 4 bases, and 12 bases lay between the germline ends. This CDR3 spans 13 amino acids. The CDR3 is CASSDKALYGYTF. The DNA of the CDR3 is TGCGCCAGCAGTGATAAGGCTCTCTATGGCTACACCTTC.

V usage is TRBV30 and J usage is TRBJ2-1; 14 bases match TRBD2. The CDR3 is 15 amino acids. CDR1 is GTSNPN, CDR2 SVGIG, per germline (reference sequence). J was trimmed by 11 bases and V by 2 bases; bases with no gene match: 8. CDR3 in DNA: TGTGCCTGGAGTACTCTAAGGACTAGCGGGGGGAAGCAGTTCTTC. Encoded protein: CAWSTLRTSGGKQFF.

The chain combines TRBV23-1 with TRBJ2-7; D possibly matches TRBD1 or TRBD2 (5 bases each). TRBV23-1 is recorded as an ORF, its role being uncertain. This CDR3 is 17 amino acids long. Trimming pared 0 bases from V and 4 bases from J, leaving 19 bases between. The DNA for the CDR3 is TGCGCCAGCAGTCAATCGGGGCCCTCGGGAAATGGTTACGAGCAGTACTTC. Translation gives CASSQSGPSGNGYEQYF.

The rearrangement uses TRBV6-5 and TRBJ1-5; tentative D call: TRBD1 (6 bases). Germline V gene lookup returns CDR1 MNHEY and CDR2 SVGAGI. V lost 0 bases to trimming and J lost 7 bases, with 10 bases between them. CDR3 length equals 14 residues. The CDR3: CASSYSRGRQPQHF. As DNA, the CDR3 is TGTGCCAGCAGTTACTCAAGGGGGAGGCAGCCCCAGCATTTT.

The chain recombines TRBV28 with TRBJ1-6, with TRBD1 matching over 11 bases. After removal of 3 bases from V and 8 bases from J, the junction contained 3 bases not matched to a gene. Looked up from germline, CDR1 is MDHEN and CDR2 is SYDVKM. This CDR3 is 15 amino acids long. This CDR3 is CASSFWTGGHSPLHF. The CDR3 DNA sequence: TGTGCCAGCAGTTTTTGGACAGGGGGCCATTCACCCCTCCACTTT.

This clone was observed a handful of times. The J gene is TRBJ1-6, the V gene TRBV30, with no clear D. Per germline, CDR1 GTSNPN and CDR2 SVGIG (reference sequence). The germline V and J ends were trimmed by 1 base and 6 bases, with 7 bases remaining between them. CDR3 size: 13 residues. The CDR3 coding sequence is TGTGCCTGGAGTGGGAGTCTTAATTCACCCCTCCACTTT. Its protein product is CAWSGSLNSPLHF.